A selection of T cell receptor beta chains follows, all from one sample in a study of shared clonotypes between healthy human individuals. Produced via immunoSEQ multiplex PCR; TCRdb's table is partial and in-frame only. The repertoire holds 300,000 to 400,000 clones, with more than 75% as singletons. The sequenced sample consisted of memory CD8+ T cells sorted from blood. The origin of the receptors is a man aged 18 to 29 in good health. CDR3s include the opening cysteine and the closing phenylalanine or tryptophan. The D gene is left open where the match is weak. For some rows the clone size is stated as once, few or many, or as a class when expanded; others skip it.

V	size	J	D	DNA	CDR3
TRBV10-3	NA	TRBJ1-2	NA	TGTGCCATCAGTGATTATGAGCCCCACCTTAGAGGCTATGGCTACACCTTC	CAISDYEPHLRGYGYTF
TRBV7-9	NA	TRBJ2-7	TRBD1	TGTGCCAGCAGCTTGACGACAGGGGATTACGAGCAGTACTTC	CASSLTTGDYEQYF
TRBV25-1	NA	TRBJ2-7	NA	TGTGCCAGCAGTCCCCCCGGCAGGGGAAGCGAGCAGTACTTC	CASSPPGRGSEQYF
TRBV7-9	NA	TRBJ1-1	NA	TGTGCCAGCAGCGCCCTACAGGGAACTTTGAACACTGAAGCTTTCTTT	CASSALQGTLNTEAFF
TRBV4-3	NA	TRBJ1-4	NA	TGCGCCAGCAGCCAAGATGGGGTCCCTTCAACTAATGAAAAACTGTTTTTT	CASSQDGVPSTNEKLFF
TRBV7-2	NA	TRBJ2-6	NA	TGTGCCAGCAGCTTGGGGAAACGTGGGGCCAACGTCCTGACTTTC	CASSLGKRGANVLTF
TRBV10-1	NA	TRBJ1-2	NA	TGCGCCAGCCAAAACGTGGACGGTAACTATGGCTACACCTTC	CASQNVDGNYGYTF
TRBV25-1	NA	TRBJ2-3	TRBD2	TGTGCCAGCAGTGAATATCGAGCGGGGGGCACAGATACGCAGTATTTT	CASSEYRAGGTDTQYF
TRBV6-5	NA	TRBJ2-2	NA	TGTGCCAGCAGTTACTCTATTCCCTCGCCCGGGGAGCTGTTTTTT	CASSYSIPSPGELFF
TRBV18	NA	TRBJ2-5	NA	TGTGCCAGCTCACCGTACCAAGAGACCCAGTACTTC	CASSPYQETQYF
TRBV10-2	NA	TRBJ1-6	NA	TGCGCCAGCAGTGCCCCGGGACGGAGTCTACATTCACCCCTCCACTTT	CASSAPGRSLHSPLHF
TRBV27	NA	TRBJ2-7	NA	TGTGCCAGCAGTTTAGCGGGATCCTCCTACGAGCAGTACTTC	CASSLAGSSYEQYF
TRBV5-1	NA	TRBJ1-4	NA	TGCGCCAGCAGTCCCTTTTCAAGGGGACGGCTTAATGAAAAACTGTTTTTT	CASSPFSRGRLNEKLFF
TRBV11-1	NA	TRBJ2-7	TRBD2	TGTGCCAGCGGTCCGGTCGTCCAGGGACTAGGTTGCTACGAGCAGTACTTC	CASGPVVQGLGCYEQYF
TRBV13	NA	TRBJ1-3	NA	TGTGCCAGCAGCTTAGGTGCGGGGGTCGGAAACACCATATATTTT	CASSLGAGVGNTIYF
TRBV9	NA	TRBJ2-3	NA	TGTGCCAGCAGCGTAGAGGTTGTGGCAGATACGCAGTATTTT	CASSVEVVADTQYF
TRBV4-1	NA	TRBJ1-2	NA	TGCGCCAGCAGGCAAGCGGAATCCCTCTACTATGGCTACACCTTC	CASRQAESLYYGYTF
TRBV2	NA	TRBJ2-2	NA	TGTGCCAGCGGAGGTGGGCGGACCGGGGAGCTGTTTTTT	CASGGGRTGELFF
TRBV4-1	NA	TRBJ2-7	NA	TGCGCCAGCAGCCAAGATAATACGCGTTCCTACGAGCAGTACTTC	CASSQDNTRSYEQYF
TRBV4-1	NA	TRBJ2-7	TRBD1	TGCGCCAGCAGCCAGTTCGACAGGGACGAGCAGTACTTC	CASSQFDRDEQYF
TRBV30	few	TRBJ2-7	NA	TGTGCCTGGAGTGTGAACGGGGACTACGAGCAGTACTTC	CAWSVNGDYEQYF
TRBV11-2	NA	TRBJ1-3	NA	TGTGCCACCTCCCGGGCAGGGTCCTTTGGAAACACCATATATTTT	CATSRAGSFGNTIYF
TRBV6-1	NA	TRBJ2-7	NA	TGTGCCAGCAGGGAGGGGGACAGCCTCTCCTACGAGCAGTACTTC	CASREGDSLSYEQYF
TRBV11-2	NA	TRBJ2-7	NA	TGTGCCAGCAGCTTAGTTGTATACGAGCAGTACTTC	CASSLVVYEQYF
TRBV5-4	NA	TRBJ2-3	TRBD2	TGTGCCAGCAGCCCGACTAGCGGGAGGGCCATTCCAGATACGCAGTATTTT	CASSPTSGRAIPDTQYF
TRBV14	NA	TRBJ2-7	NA	TGTGCCAGCAGAGCTGACGGTGTGTCCTACGAGCAGTACTTC	CASRADGVSYEQYF
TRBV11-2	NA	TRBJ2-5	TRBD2	TGTGCCAGCAGCTTAGTGGGGAGGGGAGGATGGGAGACCCAGTACTTC	CASSLVGRGGWETQYF
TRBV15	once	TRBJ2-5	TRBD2	TGTGCCACCAGCAGAGTTGCGGGGGGCGAGACCCAGTACTTC	CATSRVAGGETQYF
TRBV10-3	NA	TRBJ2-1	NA	TGTGCCATCAGCCGGGATTCCTACAATGAGCAGTTCTTC	CAISRDSYNEQFF
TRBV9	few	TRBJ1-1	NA	TGTGCCAGCAGCCTCAATTTAAACGCAGGGTACACTGAAGCTTTCTTT	CASSLNLNAGYTEAFF
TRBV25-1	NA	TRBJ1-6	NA	TGTGCCAGCAGGGCGCCACCGGGACTCAGCTCCTATAATTCACCCCTCCACTTT	CASRAPPGLSSYNSPLHF
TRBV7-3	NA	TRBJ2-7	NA	TGTGCCAGCAGCTTAAATACCCTGGACGAGCAGTACTTC	CASSLNTLDEQYF
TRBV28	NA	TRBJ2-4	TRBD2	TGTGCCAGCAGTTTAATCCTAGCGGGAGAGGGAAACATTCAGTACTTC	CASSLILAGEGNIQYF
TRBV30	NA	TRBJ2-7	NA	TGTGCCTGGAGTGTAGCCAGGGGCAACGAGCAGTACTTC	CAWSVARGNEQYF
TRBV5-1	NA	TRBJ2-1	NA	TGCGCCAGCAGCTTGGATGGGACACTCGGAAGCTCCTACAATGAGCAGTTCTTC	CASSLDGTLGSSYNEQFF
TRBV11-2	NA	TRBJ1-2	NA	TGTGCCAGCAGCTTAGTTCTGGGCCGGGACTATGGCTACACCTTC	CASSLVLGRDYGYTF
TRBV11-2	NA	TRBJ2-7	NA	TGTGCCAGCAGCACATCCCCGGCGCACGAGCAGTACTTC	CASSTSPAHEQYF
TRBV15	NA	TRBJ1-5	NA	TGTGCCACCAGCAGTGCAACAGGGAACAATCAGCCCCAGCATTTT	CATSSATGNNQPQHF
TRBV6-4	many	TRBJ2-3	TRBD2	TGTGCCAGCAGTGAGACTAGCGGGGGCACAGATACGCAGTATTTT	CASSETSGGTDTQYF
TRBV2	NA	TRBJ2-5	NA	TGTGCCAGCAGTGTTGGGGACATCCAAGAGACCCAGTACTTC	CASSVGDIQETQYF
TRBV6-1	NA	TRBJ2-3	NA	TGTGCCAGCAGTGAAGTAGGGGCCGCCACAGATACGCAGTATTTT	CASSEVGAATDTQYF
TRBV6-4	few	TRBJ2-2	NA	TGTGCCAGTAGCGGTAGTAGCACCGGGGAGCTGTTTTTT	CASSGSSTGELFF
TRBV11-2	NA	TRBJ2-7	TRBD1	TGTGCCAGCAGCGACCGACAGGGGCCGGACTACGAGCAGTACTTC	CASSDRQGPDYEQYF
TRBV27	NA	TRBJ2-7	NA	TGTGCCAGCAGTTTAACCTCTGGGGGGACCGAGCAGTACTTC	CASSLTSGGTEQYF
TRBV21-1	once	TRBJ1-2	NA	TGTGCCAGTAGGACAGGGGCGTACGGCTACACCTTC	CASRTGAYGYTF
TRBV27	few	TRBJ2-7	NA	TGTGCCAGCAGTTTATCCTCTAGCCCCCTTTCCTACGAGCAGTACTTC	CASSLSSSPLSYEQYF
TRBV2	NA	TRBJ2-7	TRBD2	TGTGCCAGCAGTGAAGCCCTACTAGCGGCTCGGAGTGGCGAGCAGTACTTC	CASSEALLAARSGEQYF
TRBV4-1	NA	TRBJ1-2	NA	TGCGCCAGCAGCCAAGGAGGGGTTGGGGGTAACTATGGCTACACCTTC	CASSQGGVGGNYGYTF
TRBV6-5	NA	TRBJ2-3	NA	TGTGCCAGCAGGGGCCTCACCACAGATACGCAGTATTTT	CASRGLTTDTQYF
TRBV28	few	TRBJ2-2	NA	TGTGCCAGCAGTTGGGGGACCGGAAGCTACGGGGAGCTGTTTTTT	CASSWGTGSYGELFF
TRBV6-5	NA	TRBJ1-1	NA	TGTGCCAGCAGTTACGGGGGGGCCATGAACACTGAAGCTTTCTTT	CASSYGGAMNTEAFF
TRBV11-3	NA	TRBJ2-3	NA	TGTGCCAGCAGTCCCGCGACTGGGCCAGATACGCAGTATTTT	CASSPATGPDTQYF
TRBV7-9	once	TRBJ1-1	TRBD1	TGTGCCAGCAGCGATCCTCTGGGGACAGCTGAAGCTTTCTTT	CASSDPLGTAEAFF
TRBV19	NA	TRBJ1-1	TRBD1	TGTGCCAGTAGTGGCAGACAGGGTATGAACACTGAAGCTTTCTTT	CASSGRQGMNTEAFF
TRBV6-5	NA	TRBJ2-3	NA	TGTGCCAGCAGTAGCGGATTCACAGATACGCAGTATTTT	CASSSGFTDTQYF
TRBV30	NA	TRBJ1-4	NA	TGTGCCTGGAGTGACGGGATTGGGGCTAATGAAAAACTGTTTTTT	CAWSDGIGANEKLFF
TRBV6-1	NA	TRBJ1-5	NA	TGTGCCAGCAGAGCATGGTGGGGGGTGGATCAGCCCCAGCATTTT	CASRAWWGVDQPQHF
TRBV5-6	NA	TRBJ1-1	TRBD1	TGTGCCAGCAGCTCCTGGACAGGCGGACTGGGTGAAGCTTTCTTT	CASSSWTGGLGEAFF
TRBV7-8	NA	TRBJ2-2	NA	TGTGCCAGCAGCTCCACTGCACCGGAGCTGTTTTTT	CASSSTAPELFF